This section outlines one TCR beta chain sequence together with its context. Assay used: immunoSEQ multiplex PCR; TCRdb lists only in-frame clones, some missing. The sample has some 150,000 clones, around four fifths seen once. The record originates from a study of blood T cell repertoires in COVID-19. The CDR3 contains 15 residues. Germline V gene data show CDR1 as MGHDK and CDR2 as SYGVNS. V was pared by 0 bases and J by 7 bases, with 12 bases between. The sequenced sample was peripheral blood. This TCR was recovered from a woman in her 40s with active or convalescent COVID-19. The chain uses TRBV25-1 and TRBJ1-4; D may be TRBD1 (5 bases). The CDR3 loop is CASSEYSRGPEKLFF. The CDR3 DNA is TGTGCCAGCAGTGAATATAGTAGGGGCCCTGAAAAACTGTTTTTT.